The next 9 T cell receptor beta chains were all read from a single sample in a study of molecular identifiers for immune sequencing clone quantification. TCRdb re-called the PCR reads through MiXCR, storing one row per CDR3 protein. The sample yields 460,000 or so distinct CDR3 sequences, over 20% seen once. The specimen sequenced was naive CD8+ T cells from blood, with Jurkat cell RNA spiked in. The subset is: FACS-sorted CD8+CD4-CCR7+CD45RA+ naive T cells. These receptor sequences come from a human donor in good health. Some libraries in this study had Jurkat cell RNA spiked in.

This clonotype was recorded a few times. This chain uses TRBV6-5 with TRBJ1-5; possibly TRBD1 for D (6 bases). Germline CDR1 MNHEY, CDR2 SVGAGI. Trimming left V 5 bases short and J 3 bases short, with 11 bases between. The CDR3 loop spans 14 amino acids. CDR3 loop: CASSEGHLNQPQHF. The CDR3 DNA reads as TGTGCCAGCAGTGAGGGACACCTCAATCAGCCCCAGCATTTT.

The rearrangement joins TRBV6-6 to TRBJ1-2; TRBD1 agrees at 8 bases. This CDR3 is 15 amino acids long. The ends lost 1 base at V and 4 bases at J; junction bases unmatched: 5. The germline gives CDR1 MNHNY, CDR2 SVGAGI (reference sequence). CDR3 region: CASSYYGTGLYGYTF. CDR3 DNA sequence: TGTGCCAGCAGTTACTACGGGACAGGACTCTATGGCTACACCTTC.

This clonotype came up once. Sequence at one end of the junction differs from germline and may be a read error. The chain is built from TRBV5-3 and TRBJ2-7; 9 nucleotides line up with TRBD1. TRBV5-3 is noted as an ORF with a role that remains uncertain. There are 15 residues in the CDR3. CDR3 residues: CASSSPGQGWNEQYF. The CDR3, as DNA: TGTGCCAGCAGCTCTCCGGGACAGGGCTGGAACGAGCAGTACTTC.

The chain uses TRBV4-1 and TRBJ2-5, with TRBD2 as a possible D gene (6 bases). Germline V gene lookup returns CDR1 MGHRA and CDR2 YSYEKL. This CDR3 region has 17 residues. The germline V and J ends were trimmed by 0 bases and 1 base, with 15 bases remaining between them. The CDR3 sequence: CASSQEAGRGGQETQYF. The CDR3 nucleotides read TGCGCCAGCAGCCAAGAGGCGGGGCGCGGAGGCCAAGAGACCCAGTACTTC.

The rearrangement links TRBV27 to TRBJ2-7; TRBD1 is a possible D gene (7 bases). The V and J ends lost 0 bases and 2 bases respectively, with 11 bases between them. Germline V lookup: CDR1 MNHEY, CDR2 SMNVEV (reference sequence). This CDR3 has 15 residues. The CDR3 coding sequence is TGTGCCAGCAGTTTATCACAGGGGACTGCCTACGAGCAGTACTTC. It encodes CASSLSQGTAYEQYF.

The chain has TRBV14 and TRBJ2-1; D perhaps matches TRBD2 (7 bases). The germline V gene encodes CDR1 SGHDN and CDR2 FVKESK. CDR3 length equals 19 residues. V lost 2 bases and J 6 bases, leaving 26 bases between the germline ends. The CDR3 protein is CASSQPRSRSGGFVNEQFF. The CDR3 coding sequence is TGTGCCAGCAGCCAACCTAGGTCCCGTTCGGGGGGCTTTGTCAATGAGCAGTTCTTC.

This clonotype was picked up many times. The chain uses TRBV10-3 and TRBJ2-3; D may be TRBD1 or TRBD2 (5 bases each). Trimming left V 5 bases short and J 1 base short, with 10 bases between. The CDR3 has 14 residues. Germline V lookup: CDR1 ENHRY, CDR2 SYGVKD. This CDR3 reads CAISQGTRTDTQYF. The CDR3 DNA reads as TGTGCCATCAGTCAAGGGACGCGCACAGATACGCAGTATTTT.

The chain joins TRBV9 to TRBJ1-5; perhaps TRBD1 as D (6 bases). The V gene's germline CDR1 is SGDLS and CDR2 YYNGEE. V shed 2 bases and J shed 6 bases, with 15 bases lying between them. The CDR3 runs 15 residues. The CDR3: CASSVDGGAGQPQHF. CDR3 nucleotide sequence: TGTGCCAGCAGCGTGGACGGGGGCGCGGGTCAGCCCCAGCATTTT.

The J gene is TRBJ1-1, the V gene TRBV24-1; 8 positions agree with TRBD1. This CDR3 comprises 12 residues. The J segment lost 7 bases and the V segment lost 8 bases, leaving 5 bases of the junction unmatched. The V gene's germline CDR1 is KGHDR and CDR2 SFDVKD. The chain's CDR3 is CATKAQGGEAFF. In nucleotides, the CDR3 is TGTGCCACCAAAGCACAGGGGGGTGAAGCTTTCTTT.